This TCR beta chain was recovered during a study of a mutant IDH1 vaccine in newly diagnosed glioma. About the study: Eight vaccinations reached patients in weeks 1, 3, 5, 7, 11, 15, 19 and 23. Vaccination began 4-6 weeks post radiotherapy alone, or with temozolomide cycles. Study-wide points: Seemingly, pseudoprogression had no relation to changes in the top peripheral T cell clonotypes.

Time point given: week 5, during vaccination. One vaccine dose held 300 ug of mutant IDH1 20-mer peptide and came with topical imiquimod. Clones were sequenced by immunoSEQ multiplex PCR, and TCRdb holds only the in-frame ones, with some missing. The data show about 51,000 clones, just under 80% seen once. CDR1 and CDR2 from the germline V gene are MNHEY and SMNVEV (reference sequence). Trimming pared 7 bases from V and 2 bases from J, leaving 15 bases between. CDR3 length: 14 amino acids. On this clone: Its antigen is currently unknown.

V and J are TRBV27 and TRBJ2-7; the D gene is possibly TRBD1 (5 bases). The input for sequencing was PBMCs, taken from a glioma patient whose treatment included an IDH1 peptide vaccine. This receptor was obtained from a man aged 50 to 59 with glioma. CDR3 residues: CASMRQGSPYEQYF. CDR3 coding DNA: TGTGCCAGCATGCGCCAGGGTTCACCCTACGAGCAGTACTTC.